This passage covers 3 T cell receptor beta chains from one sample sequenced in a study of T cell repertoires in cytomegalovirus infection. TCRdb analysed the reads with MiXCR anew, one entry per CDR3 protein. Of tens of thousands of distinct CDR3 sequences listed, under 4.5% are singletons. The sample comprised PBMCs. The receptors derive from a human donor in good health (CMV status not recorded). Some clones in this sample may be carry-over from other donors' samples.

This clonotype appeared a few times. This sequence joins TRBV7-9 and TRBJ2-5, with D maybe TRBD2 (6 bases). The V end lost 5 bases, the J end lost 5 bases, and 18 bases lay between the germline ends. This CDR3 comprises 15 residues. CDR1 and CDR2 from the germline V gene are SEHNR and FQNEAQ (reference sequence). The CDR3 DNA reads as TGTGCCAGCAGCGCGGGGAGTCTAGCATGGGAGACCCAGTACTTC. Protein: CASSAGSLAWETQYF.

The sample holds many counts of this clonotype. The gene calls are TRBV5-6 and TRBJ1-1; D is unresolved. V lost 1 base and J lost 0, with 7 bases in between. Germline CDR1 and CDR2: SGHDT and YYEEEE. The CDR3 loop spans 14 amino acids. The DNA for the CDR3 is TGTGCCAGCAGCTTGCGCTTGGTGAACACTGAAGCTTTCTTT. Translating gives CASSLRLVNTEAFF.

This clonotype was observed a few times. The CDR3 is CASSKTGGLQPQHF. CDR3 bases: TGTGCCAGCAGTAAGACAGGGGGCCTTCAGCCCCAGCATTTT. V gene TRBV6-2 or TRBV6-3 combines with J gene TRBJ1-5; 10 bases match TRBD1. The CDR3 length is 14 residues. V was pared by 5 bases and J by 6 bases, with 4 bases of the junction left unmatched. Germline CDR1 and CDR2: MNHEY and SVGEGT.